A selection of T cell receptor beta chains follows, all from one sample in a study of blood T cells in healthy people across ages. TCRdb ran MiXCR on the 5' RACE reads and lists one entry per CDR3 protein. Of hundreds of thousands of distinct CDR3 sequences in the sample, about 28% were seen once. Material for sequencing was blood. All receptors come from a woman of 80 years or more in good health. CDR3s include the opening cysteine and the closing phenylalanine or tryptophan. A D gene is named only where the DNA matches it firmly. Rows give clone size only sometimes, using once, few, many, or a class for an expanded clone.

TRBJ2-6,NA,NA,TRBV7-8,TGTGCCAGCAGCTTAGCGCGTGCAGGGGAGTTAGCTGGGGCCAACGTCCTGACTTTC,CASSLARAGELAGANVLTF
TRBJ2-5,NA,TRBD1,TRBV10-3,TGTGCCATCAGTTCTCCCCGGGACAGGGGTTCCGAGACCCAGTACTTC,CAISSPRDRGSETQYF
TRBJ1-2,many,TRBD1,TRBV20-1,TGCAGTGCCCCGGACAGGGGAAATGGCTACACCTTC,CSAPDRGNGYTF
TRBJ2-7,many,NA,TRBV20-1,TGCAGTGCTAACCGGGACACCTTCGGCGAGCAGTACTTC,CSANRDTFGEQYF
TRBJ2-1,NA,NA,TRBV5-6,TGTGCCAGCAGCTTGCACCCAACAGACGAGCAGTTCTTC,CASSLHPTDEQFF
TRBJ1-6,many,NA,TRBV7-9,TGTGCCAGCAGCTTATTGGGGAATAATTCACCCCTCCACTTT,CASSLLGNNSPLHF
TRBJ1-4,NA,NA,TRBV7-9,TGTGCCAGCAGCCACCGGGGACTACGGGGGGAAAAACTGTTTTTT,CASSHRGLRGEKLFF
TRBJ2-7,many,TRBD2,TRBV11-2,TGTGCCAGCAGCTTAGAGGGTGTGGCGGGGGTCGAGCAGTACTTC,CASSLEGVAGVEQYF
TRBJ2-7,many,NA,TRBV20-1,TGCAGTGCTAGGGGTGGGAGCACCTACGAGCAGTACTTC,CSARGGSTYEQYF
TRBJ1-5,many,NA,TRBV20-1,TGCAGTGCTAGAGTGGGGGGCGCGGGTCAGCCCCAGCATTTT,CSARVGGAGQPQHF
TRBJ2-3,many,TRBD1,TRBV20-1,TGCAGTGCTCAAACGGGGACAGGGAGTACAGATACGCAGTATTTT,CSAQTGTGSTDTQYF
TRBJ1-1,few,TRBD1,TRBV29-1,TGCAGCGTCGTAGATTTCCGACAGGGCACTGAAGCTTTCTTT,CSVVDFRQGTEAFF
TRBJ1-1,few,NA,TRBV5-6,TGTGCCAGCAGCTTAATCGGGCAACAGGGAAACACTGAAGCTTTCTTT,CASSLIGQQGNTEAFF
TRBJ1-3,few,NA,TRBV20-1,TGCAGTGCCAAACAGGGAACCTCTGGAAACACCATATATTTT,CSAKQGTSGNTIYF
TRBJ1-2,many,NA,TRBV6-5,TGTGCCAGCAGTACGGACAGAAGTACCAAAACCTATGGCTACACCTTC,CASSTDRSTKTYGYTF
TRBJ1-2,few,NA,TRBV27,TGTGCCAGCTCCTCGACCCTAGCAGGGGGCTACACCTTC,CASSSTLAGGYTF
TRBJ1-4,NA,NA,TRBV7-9,TGTACCAGCAGCCAGCACAACTCTGGGGAAAAACTGTTTTTT,CTSSQHNSGEKLFF
TRBJ2-7,many,TRBD1,TRBV29-1,TGCAGCGTTTCCCCAGGGGGCTCTAGGGAGCAGTACTTC,CSVSPGGSREQYF
TRBJ1-4,few,TRBD1,TRBV9,TGTGCCAGCAGCGCCGAACAGGGGAGAACTAATGAAAAACTGTTTTTT,CASSAEQGRTNEKLFF
TRBJ2-5,many,NA,TRBV18,TGTGCCAGCTTCTTAAGCCCCCAAGAGACCCAGTACTTC,CASFLSPQETQYF
TRBJ1-2,few,TRBD1,TRBV7-2,TGTGCCAGCAGCTTAGGGGGACAGGGTTTCTTAGGCTACACCTTC,CASSLGGQGFLGYTF
TRBJ1-2,few,NA,TRBV19,TGTGCCAGTAGTTCCCGGACAGACGTTGATGGCTACACCTTC,CASSSRTDVDGYTF
TRBJ2-5,many,NA,TRBV21-1,TGTGCCAGCAGCAAAGCGGACCAAGAGACCCAGTACTTC,CASSKADQETQYF
TRBJ1-4,NA,NA,TRBV18,TGTGCCAGCTCACCACGCCAGGTTGAAAAACCGTTTTTT,CASSPRQVEKPFF
TRBJ1-1,NA,TRBD1,TRBV7-2,TGTGCCAGCAGCTTCAGGGGGAAGAACACTGAAGCTTTCTTT,CASSFRGKNTEAFF
TRBJ2-3,many,NA,TRBV28,TGTGCCAGCAGTTCCACCTCGCGAAATACGCAGTATTTT,CASSSTSRNTQYF
TRBJ2-7,few,NA,TRBV28,TGTGCCAGCAGTGGGGCCGGAACAGGGCCAACCTACGAGCAGTACTTC,CASSGAGTGPTYEQYF